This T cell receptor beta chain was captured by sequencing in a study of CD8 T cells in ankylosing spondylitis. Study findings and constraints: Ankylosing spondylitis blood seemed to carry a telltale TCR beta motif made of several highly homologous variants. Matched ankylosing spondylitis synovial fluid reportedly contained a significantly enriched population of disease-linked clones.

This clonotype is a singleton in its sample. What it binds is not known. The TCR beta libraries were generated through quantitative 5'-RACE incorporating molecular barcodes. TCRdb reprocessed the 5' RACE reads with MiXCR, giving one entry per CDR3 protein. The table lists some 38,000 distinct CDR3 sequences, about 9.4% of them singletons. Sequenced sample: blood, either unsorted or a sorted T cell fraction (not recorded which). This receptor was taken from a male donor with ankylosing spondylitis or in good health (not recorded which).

Here the CDR3 DNA reads TGTGCCAGCAGGACCGAGATGAACACTGAAGCTTTCTTT. Translation gives CASRTEMNTEAFF. The chain carries TRBV2 and TRBJ1-1; no reliable D call. CDR1 is SNHLY, CDR2 FYNNEI, per germline. The CDR3 totals 13 residues. Trimming shortened V by 6 bases and J by 0 bases, and 8 bases separated the two germline ends.